This T cell receptor (beta chain) was recovered during a study of cytomegalovirus exposure and HLA in healthy donors. The overall study: An early data release held 80 million or so unique TCRs from HLA-typed donors.

The CDR3 runs to 18 residues. J was trimmed by 9 bases and V by 1 base; bases with no gene match: 13. Germline V gives CDR1 SGHTA, CDR2 FQGTGA. Study-level points and caveats: Looking again later, the authors saw that most CMV-associated TCR beta chains seemed HLA-restricted. CMV serostatus was the only immune exposure information that was available. The study designated 150 or so TCR beta chains cytomegalovirus-associated.

As concerns this clone: As yet, its antigen is unknown.

The PCR made use of 60 Vbeta and 13 Jbeta primers. Sequenced by immunoSEQ multiplex PCR; TCRdb stores in-frame clones only, minus some. There are about 98,000 clones in the sample; approximately 74% occur only once, and under 2% lies in the top ten. This receptor was identified in a male donor in good health and CMV-seronegative. Sequencing was performed on PBMCs. V and J are TRBV7-3 and TRBJ2-1; 12 nucleotides align to TRBD2. CDR3 amino acids: CASSLNSVTSGSSGEQFF. CDR3 bases: TGTGCCAGCAGCTTAAATTCTGTGACTAGCGGGAGTAGTGGTGAGCAGTTCTTC.